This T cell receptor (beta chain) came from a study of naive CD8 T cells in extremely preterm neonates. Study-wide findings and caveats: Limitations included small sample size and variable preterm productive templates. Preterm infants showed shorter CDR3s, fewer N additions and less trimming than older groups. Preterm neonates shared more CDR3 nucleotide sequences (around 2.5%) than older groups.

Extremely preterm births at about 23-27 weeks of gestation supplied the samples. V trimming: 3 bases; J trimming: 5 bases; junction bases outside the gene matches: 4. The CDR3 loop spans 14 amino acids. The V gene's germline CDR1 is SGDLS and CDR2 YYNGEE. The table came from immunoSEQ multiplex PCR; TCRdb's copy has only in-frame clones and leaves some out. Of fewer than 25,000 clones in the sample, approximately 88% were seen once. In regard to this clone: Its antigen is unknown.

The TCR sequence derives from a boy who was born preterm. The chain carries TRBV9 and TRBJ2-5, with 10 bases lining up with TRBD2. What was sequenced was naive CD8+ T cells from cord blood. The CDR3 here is CASSGSGGAETQYF. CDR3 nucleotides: TGTGCCAGCAGCGGGAGCGGGGGGGCTGAGACCCAGTACTTC.